This T cell receptor (beta chain) is from a study of blood T cell repertoires in COVID-19. Overall study: Both acute and convalescent COVID-19 samples were obtained from the United States, Italy and Spain. The cDNA or gDNA used as material had been derived from T cells, B-cell-depleted T cells, or PBMCs.

Under the authors' procedure: Amplifying reference gene primers gave estimates of nucleated cell counts. Using immunoSEQ multiplex PCR, the repertoire was profiled, and TCRdb retains in-frame clones only, with some absent. V, J and clone size were drawn from that table, and D and trimming were deduced from the DNA. The sample lists about 150,000 clones, around four fifths occurring once. Germline V CDR1 and CDR2: SEHNR, FQNEAQ (reference sequence). The CDR3 consists of 13 residues. V was pared by 0 bases and J by 4 bases, with 6 bases between. Symptom resolution, clearance, or two negative PCRs marked donors in Cohort 3 as recovered.

Sequenced input: PBMCs or T cells enriched from blood (not recorded which). The clonotype comes from a woman aged 45-65 years who had recovered from COVID-19. The gene calls are TRBV7-9 and TRBJ1-2; D not certain. The DNA of the CDR3 is TGTGCCAGCAGCTTAGCTTCGGGCTATGGCTACACCTTC. Residues: CASSLASGYGYTF.